This T cell receptor (beta chain) was captured in a study of blood T cell repertoires in COVID-19. In the study overall: There were acute and convalescent COVID-19 samples, and they came from the United States, Italy and Spain. T cells, B-cell-depleted T cells, or PBMCs provided the cDNA or gDNA that served as material.

In the original workflow: Reference gene primer amplification in the assay estimated nucleated cell counts. TCRdb's copy holds only in-frame clones and misses some; the assay was immunoSEQ multiplex PCR. That table is the source of V, J and clone size, and D and trimming were worked out from the DNA. The sample lists some 85,000 clones, nearly 90% occurring once. V lost 3 bases, J lost 5 bases, and 8 bases stayed unmatched. CDR1 is SGHAT and CDR2 is FQDESV in the germline V gene (reference sequence). CDR3 length equals 16 residues. Sequences were obtained from peripheral blood. The rearrangement uses TRBV11-1 and TRBJ2-1; 9 bases match TRBD2. The sequence was obtained from a man aged 45-65 years with acute or convalescent COVID-19. DNA for the CDR3: TGTGCCAGCAGCTTTGCAGGCGGGGGGGTAAACAATGAGCAGTTCTTC. Translation: CASSFAGGGVNNEQFF.